The source of this TCR beta chain is a study of T cell repertoires in cytomegalovirus infection. About the research overall: Indications of both CMV infection and matching HLA type were provided by public TCR beta signatures.

TCRdb re-called the reads through MiXCR, storing one row per CDR3 protein. The table has a few hundred thousand distinct CDR3 sequences, nearly 35% seen once; the top ten hold approximately 12%. Points on this clonotype: Its antigen is unidentified.

J lost 0 bases, V lost 6 bases, and 4 bases had no gene match. The CDR3 loop spans 16 amino acids. CDR1 is MDHEN and CDR2 is SYDVKM in the germline V gene. The receptor was isolated from a human donor in good health (CMV status not recorded). Some clones in this sample may be carry-over from other donors' samples. This chain links TRBV28 with TRBJ2-6; 8 positions agree with TRBD1. Sequenced here: cultured PBMCs, sampled from culture after CMV antigen stimulation. Here the CDR3 reads CASRTGGLSGANVLTF. DNA for the CDR3: TGTGCCAGCAGAACAGGGGGTCTCTCTGGGGCCAACGTCCTGACTTTC.